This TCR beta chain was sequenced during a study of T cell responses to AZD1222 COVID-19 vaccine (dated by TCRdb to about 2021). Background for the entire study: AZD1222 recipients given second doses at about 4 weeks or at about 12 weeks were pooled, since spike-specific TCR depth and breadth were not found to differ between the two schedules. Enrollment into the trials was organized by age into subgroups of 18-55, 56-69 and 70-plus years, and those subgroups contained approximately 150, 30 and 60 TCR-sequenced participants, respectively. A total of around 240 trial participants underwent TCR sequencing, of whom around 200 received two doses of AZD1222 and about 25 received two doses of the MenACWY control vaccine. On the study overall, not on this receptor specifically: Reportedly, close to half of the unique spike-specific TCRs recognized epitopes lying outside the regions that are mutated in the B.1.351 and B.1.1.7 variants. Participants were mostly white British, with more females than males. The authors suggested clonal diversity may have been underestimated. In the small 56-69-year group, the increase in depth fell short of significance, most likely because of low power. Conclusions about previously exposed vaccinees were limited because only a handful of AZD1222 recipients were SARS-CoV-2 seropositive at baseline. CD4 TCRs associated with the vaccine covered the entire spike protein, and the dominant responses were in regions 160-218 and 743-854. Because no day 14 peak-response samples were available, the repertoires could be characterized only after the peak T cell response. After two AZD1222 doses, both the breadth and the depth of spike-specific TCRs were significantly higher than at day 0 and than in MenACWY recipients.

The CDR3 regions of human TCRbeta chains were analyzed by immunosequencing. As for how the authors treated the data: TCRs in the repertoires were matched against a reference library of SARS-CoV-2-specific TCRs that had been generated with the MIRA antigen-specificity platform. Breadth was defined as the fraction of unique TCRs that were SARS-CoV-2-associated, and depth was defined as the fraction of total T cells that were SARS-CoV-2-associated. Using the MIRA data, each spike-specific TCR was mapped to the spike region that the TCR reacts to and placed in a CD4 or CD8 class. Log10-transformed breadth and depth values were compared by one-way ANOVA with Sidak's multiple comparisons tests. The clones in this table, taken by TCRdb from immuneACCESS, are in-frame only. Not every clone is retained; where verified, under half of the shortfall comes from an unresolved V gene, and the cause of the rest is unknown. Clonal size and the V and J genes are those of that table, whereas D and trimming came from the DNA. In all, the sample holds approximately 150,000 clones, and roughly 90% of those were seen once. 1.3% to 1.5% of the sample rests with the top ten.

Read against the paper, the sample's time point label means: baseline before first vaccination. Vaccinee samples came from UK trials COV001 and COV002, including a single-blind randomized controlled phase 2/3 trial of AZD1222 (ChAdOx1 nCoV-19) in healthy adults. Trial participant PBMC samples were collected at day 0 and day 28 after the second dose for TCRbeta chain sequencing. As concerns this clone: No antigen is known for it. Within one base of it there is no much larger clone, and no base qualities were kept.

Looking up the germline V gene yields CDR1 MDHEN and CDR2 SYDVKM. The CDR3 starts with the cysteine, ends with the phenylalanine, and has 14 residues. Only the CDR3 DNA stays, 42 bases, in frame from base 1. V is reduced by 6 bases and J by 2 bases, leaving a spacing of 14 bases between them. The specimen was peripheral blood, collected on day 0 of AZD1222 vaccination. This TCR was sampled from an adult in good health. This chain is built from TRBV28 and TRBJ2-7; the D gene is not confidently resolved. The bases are TGTGCCAGCAGACTCCCCGGTGGCCCCTACGAGCAGTACTTC. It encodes CASRLPGGPYEQYF.